The present TCR beta chain was sequenced within a study of spatial heterogeneity in lung cancer. For the study at large: A total of over 70 untreated early-stage non-small cell lung cancer patients served as donors. Around 24 months after resection was the median timing of the follow-up PBMC samples, which were sequenced when available. For the average unique TCR and UMI combination, more than eight occurrences appeared in raw reads.

Time point denoted: blood at routine non-recurrence follow-up after resection. Tumor, nontumor lung or frozen PBMC supplied whole RNA that was sequenced unsorted. TCRdb analysed the 5' RACE reads with MiXCR anew, one entry per CDR3 protein. The data contain 40,000 to 45,000 distinct CDR3 sequences, roughly 20% of them singletons. The V gene end was trimmed by 5 bases and the J gene end by 6 bases; junction bases not matched to a gene: 7. This CDR3 has 13 amino acids. Germline loops: CDR1 MNHEY, CDR2 SVGEGT. This clonotype originated in a female donor with early-stage non-small cell lung cancer. Here the sequenced sample was PBMCs, taken at follow-up. The V call is TRBV6-2 or TRBV6-3, the J call TRBJ2-7; 7 positions agree with TRBD2. CDR3: CASSLRLAAEQYV. CDR3 bases: TGTGCCAGCAGTCTTAGACTAGCAGCCGAGCAGTACGTC.